The 20 T cell receptor beta chains below come from one sample, sequenced in a study of blood T cell repertoires in COVID-19. The data were produced by immunoSEQ multiplex PCR, yet TCRdb's version contains in-frame clones alone and is incomplete. The data show 120,000 or so clones, with around 77% seen just once and roughly 7.3% held by the top ten. Sequenced input: peripheral blood. Receptors originate from a human donor in a cohort sampled during active COVID-19.

The chain links TRBV28 to TRBJ2-7, with 11 bases fitting TRBD1. Germline V gene sequence: CDR1 MDHEN, CDR2 SYDVKM. The CDR3 runs 14 residues. J was trimmed by 7 bases and V by 6 bases; bases with no gene match: 8. The CDR3 spells CASSITGTGGEQYF. In nucleotides, the CDR3 is TGTGCCAGCAGCATTACCGGGACAGGGGGAGAGCAGTACTTC.

The chain links TRBV6-1 to TRBJ1-5; D remains ambiguous. V gave up 2 bases and J gave up 5 bases, with 10 bases separating them. The germline CDR1 and CDR2 sequences are MNHNS and SASEGT. The CDR3 consists of 14 residues. This CDR3 is CASSESGRHQPQHF. CDR3 coding DNA: TGTGCCAGCAGTGAATCCGGGAGACATCAGCCCCAGCATTTT.

This chain joins TRBV3-1 (or the pseudogene TRBV3-2) and TRBJ2-7; 11 bases agree with TRBD2. In germline, CDR1 is LGHDT, CDR2 YNNKEL (reference sequence). CDR3 length equals 14 residues. V lost 0 bases, J lost 6 bases, and 1 base stayed unmatched. This CDR3 reads CASSQDLAGGEQYF. The CDR3, as DNA: TGTGCCAGCAGCCAAGATCTAGCGGGAGGCGAGCAGTACTTC.

The chain recombines TRBV7-9 with TRBJ2-6; D is possibly TRBD2 (5 bases). This CDR3 has 15 residues. V was trimmed by 1 base and J by 4 bases, leaving 8 bases between them. Germline CDR1 and CDR2: SEHNR and FQNEAQ (reference sequence). The CDR3 DNA sequence: TGTGCCAGCAGCTTAGGGGAGTTCGGGGCCAACGTCCTGACTTTC. Translated: CASSLGEFGANVLTF.

The CDR3 DNA reads as TGTGCCAGCAGTAGGGACAGGGTAATGCACGAGCAGTACTTC. This sequence encodes CASSRDRVMHEQYF. This chain uses TRBV6-5 with TRBJ2-7, with TRBD1 matching over 9 bases. The ends lost 5 bases at V and 5 bases at J; junction bases unmatched: 7. This CDR3 is built from 14 residues. Germline values: CDR1 MNHEY, CDR2 SVGAGI.

A few counts support this clone. The rearrangement links TRBV13 to TRBJ1-4, with 9 bases matching TRBD1. V gave up 4 bases and J gave up 4 bases; unmatched junction bases: 4. This CDR3 has 15 residues. Looked up from germline, CDR1 is PRHDT and CDR2 is FYEKMQ (reference sequence). The CDR3 spells CASSSRTGVNEKLFF. CDR3 sequence (DNA): TGTGCCAGCAGCTCCAGGACAGGGGTTAATGAAAAACTGTTTTTT.

CDR3 sequence reads: CASSLGQQNTEAFF. The DNA for the CDR3 is TGTGCCAGCAGTCTAGGACAGCAGAACACTGAAGCTTTCTTT. The chain links TRBV27 to TRBJ1-1, with D possibly being TRBD1 (6 bases). V was cut by 5 bases and J by 1 base, with 11 bases left in between. Germline values: CDR1 MNHEY, CDR2 SMNVEV (reference sequence). CDR3 length: 14 residues.

The V call is TRBV28, the J call TRBJ2-7, with 10 positions matching TRBD1. The CDR3 has 16 residues. Germline values: CDR1 MDHEN, CDR2 SYDVKM. With V trimmed by 4 bases and J by 3 bases, 9 bases remained unmatched. The CDR3 loop reads CASSYDRGLLLYEQYF. Written as DNA, the CDR3 is TGTGCCAGCAGTTATGACAGGGGGCTCTTGCTCTACGAGCAGTACTTC.

The V call is TRBV10-3, the J call TRBJ2-1, with 8 positions matching TRBD2. The CDR3 runs to 15 residues. In germline, CDR1 is ENHRY, CDR2 SYGVKD. After removal of 8 bases from V and 10 bases from J, the junction contained 16 bases not matched to a gene. This chain's CDR3 is CAIRTAGGSGGEQFF. In nucleotides, the CDR3 is TGTGCCATCCGAACGGCGGGAGGTTCGGGCGGGGAGCAGTTCTTC.

The gene calls are TRBV6-5 and TRBJ1-1; the D gene is possibly TRBD1 (6 bases). CDR1 is MNHEY, CDR2 SVGAGI, per germline. V shed 7 bases and J shed 5 bases, with 14 bases lying between them. The CDR3 extends over 13 amino acids. Written as DNA, the CDR3 is TGTGCCAGCACTACAGGGAGTGTGACTGAAGCTTTCTTT. It translates to CASTTGSVTEAFF.

The genes are TRBV4-1 and TRBJ1-5; D ambiguous. The CDR3 runs 15 residues. From germline, CDR1 is MGHRA and CDR2 YSYEKL. Trimming took 0 bases from V and 0 from J, leaving 6 bases between them. Here the CDR3 DNA reads TGCGCCAGCAGCCAAGATTCAGTTAGCAATCAGCCCCAGCATTTT. Its translation: CASSQDSVSNQPQHF.

This clone was observed a few times. This sequence joins TRBV11-2 and TRBJ2-7; D might be TRBD1 (5 bases). The length of the CDR3 is 16 residues. V lost 1 base, J lost 2 bases, and 15 bases lay in between. The V gene's germline CDR1 is SGHAT and CDR2 FQNNGV. Written as DNA, the CDR3 is TGTGCCAGCAGCTTAGGGGGCAGCGATACTACCTACGAGCAGTACTTC. As protein: CASSLGGSDTTYEQYF.

This clone has just a few counts. The J gene is TRBJ1-2, the V gene TRBV6-5; D unclear. This CDR3 is 14 amino acids long. CDR1 and CDR2 (germline): MNHEY, SVGAGI. Trimming cost V 7 bases and J 0 bases, with 12 bases left between them. CDR3 loop: CASKSAGANYGYTF. The CDR3 DNA sequence: TGTGCCAGCAAATCGGCGGGAGCTAACTATGGCTACACCTTC.

The table lists this clone with a few counts. The chain is built from TRBV4-2 and TRBJ2-1, with 7 bases fitting TRBD2. J gave up 4 bases and V 0 bases, and 9 bases lay outside the gene matches. Germline values: CDR1 LGHNA, CDR2 YNFKEQ. The CDR3 spans 17 residues. The CDR3 DNA follows: TGTGCCAGCAGCCAAGATCCTCGACTAGCAGTTTACAATGAGCAGTTCTTC. Translating it yields CASSQDPRLAVYNEQFF.

The V call is TRBV13, the J call TRBJ2-7, with 7 bases identical to TRBD1. Germline loops: CDR1 PRHDT, CDR2 FYEKMQ (reference sequence). The CDR3 extends over 14 amino acids. Losses at the gene ends were 1 base for V and 1 base for J; bases not matched to a gene: 1. The CDR3 loop is CASSLEGQSYEQYF. The CDR3 DNA follows: TGTGCCAGCAGCTTAGAGGGACAGTCCTACGAGCAGTACTTC.

This clone has only one observation. The chain uses TRBV28 and TRBJ2-2; the D is unclear. Trimming cost V 2 bases and J 6 bases, with 10 bases left between them. CDR1 is MDHEN and CDR2 is SYDVKM in the germline V gene. The CDR3 has 14 amino acids. CDR3 in DNA: TGTGCCAGCAGTTTAGGTTTAGCCCCCGGGGAGCTGTTTTTT. Amino acid sequence: CASSLGLAPGELFF. The variable domain in full, completed from reference TRBV28 and TRBJ2-2, reads DVKVTQSSRYLVKRTGEKVFLECVQDMDHENMFWYRQDPGLGLRLIYFSYDVKMKEKGDIPEGYSVSREKKERFSLILESASTNQTSMYLCASSLGLAPGELFFGEGSRLTVL.

This chain connects TRBV29-1 to TRBJ1-1; TRBD1 matches at 11 bases. The CDR3 runs to 13 residues. Germline V gene data show CDR1 as SQVTM and CDR2 as ANQGSEA. After removal of 7 bases from V and 6 bases from J, the junction contained 7 bases not matched to a gene. In nucleotides, the CDR3 is TGCAGCGGGACAGGGGGCGATAGGGCTGAAGCTTTCTTT. This sequence encodes CSGTGGDRAEAFF.

This clone has only a few counts. The V and J genes are TRBV6-5 and TRBJ2-3; no clear D. CDR1 is MNHEY, CDR2 SVGAGI, per germline. The CDR3 is made up of 14 amino acids. The V end was cut by 6 bases, the J end by 0 bases, with 10 bases between. The CDR3 region is CASSPPESTDTQYF. CDR3 coding DNA: TGTGCCAGCAGCCCGCCCGAGAGCACAGATACGCAGTATTTT.

The V call is TRBV4-2, the J call TRBJ1-1; 8 nucleotides align to TRBD1. Germline V gene sequence: CDR1 LGHNA, CDR2 YNFKEQ. CDR3 length: 17 residues. J gave up 0 bases and V 1 base, and 7 bases lay outside the gene matches. CDR3 loop: CASSQGRSTGVNTEAFF. CDR3 DNA sequence: TGTGCCAGCAGCCAAGGGCGATCGACAGGGGTGAACACTGAAGCTTTCTTT.

This chain joins TRBV5-4 and TRBJ2-1; TRBD2 is a possible D gene (5 bases). Deletions cut 0 bases from V and 9 bases from J, with 13 bases between. Germline V gives CDR1 SGHNT, CDR2 YYREEE (reference sequence). There are 14 residues in the CDR3. The CDR3 DNA is TGTGCCAGCAGCTTGGCGGTCTCTGAGGGTGAGCAGTTCTTC. Translated: CASSLAVSEGEQFF.